This TCR beta chain is drawn from a study of cytomegalovirus exposure and HLA in healthy donors. Study in general: An early data release held around 80 million unique TCRs from HLA-typed donors. Researchers found that about 82% of fewer than 450 genotyped donors fell within the Caucasian-associated ancestry cluster.

The PCR contained 60 Vbeta and 13 Jbeta primers. Authors' data handling: Roughly 10 million shared chains were among the approximately 82 million unique TCR beta chains that a later analysis counted. Using immunoSEQ multiplex PCR, the repertoire was profiled, and TCRdb retains in-frame clones only, with some absent. From that table come the V and J calls and clone size; the DNA was used to work out D and trimming. Among about 130,000 clones listed, 75% to 80% were seen once. Regarding this clone: Its antigen is as yet unknown.

The CDR3 contains 14 residues. Germline CDR1 and CDR2: LGHNA and YNFKEQ. V shed 2 bases, J shed 7 bases, and the junction held 4 bases outside the gene matches. Study-level results: Associated with cytomegalovirus, according to the listing, were approximately 160 TCR beta chains.

The genes are TRBV4-2 and TRBJ2-1; TRBD2 aligns across 8 bases. The sequenced sample consisted of PBMCs. The source of this sequence is a man in his forties in good health and CMV-seronegative. The CDR3 spells CASSQPGGRNEQFF. CDR3 bases: TGTGCCAGCAGCCAACCGGGGGGGAGGAATGAGCAGTTCTTC.